What follows are 10 T cell receptor beta chains derived from one specimen sequenced in a study of Ad26.COV2.S vaccination and SARS-CoV-2 variants. Noted treatment: around 19 received Ad26.COV2.S at low or high dose, single or two shots; roughly 5 received placebo; per-sample allocation not given. Vaccine and placebo recipients were sampled on day 63 after the first injection. The protocol was immunoSEQ multiplex PCR, while the TCRdb copy is restricted to in-frame clones and leaves out a portion. The table has about 320,000 clones, around four fifths seen once. The sample consisted of peripheral blood, taken in a trial of Ad26.COV2.S vaccine versus placebo. The receptors were gathered from a person aged 18-65 years who received the Ad26.COV2.S COVID-19 vaccine or a placebo.

The chain links TRBV3-1 (or the pseudogene TRBV3-2) to TRBJ2-5; D is possibly TRBD2 (7 bases). Per germline, CDR1 LGHDT and CDR2 YNNKEL (reference sequence). The CDR3 totals 16 residues. The V end was cut by 0 bases, the J end by 4 bases, with 15 bases between. CDR3 region: CASSQDRGAGRETQYF. CDR3 bases: TGTGCCAGCAGCCAAGATCGGGGGGCCGGGCGAGAGACCCAGTACTTC.

V is TRBV5-1 and J is TRBJ2-5, with D tentatively TRBD2 (6 bases). The length of the CDR3 is 15 residues. The V end was cut by 4 bases, the J end by 5 bases, with 18 bases between. Looked up from germline, CDR1 is SGHRS and CDR2 is YFSETQ. CDR3: CASSVPGTRRETQYF. The DNA for the CDR3 is TGCGCCAGCAGCGTTCCCGGGACTCGCCGGGAGACCCAGTACTTC. The full variable domain, completed using reference TRBV5-1 and TRBJ2-5, is KAGVTQTPRYLIKTRGQQVTLSCSPISGHRSVSWYQQTPGQGLQFLFEYFSETQRNKGNFPGRFSGRQFSNSRSEMNVSTLELGDSALYLCASSVPGTRRETQYFGPGTRLLVL.

The J gene is TRBJ2-5, the V gene TRBV13; 7 bases fit TRBD1. The germline V gene encodes CDR1 PRHDT and CDR2 FYEKMQ (reference sequence). CDR3 length: 16 residues. J lost 5 bases, V lost 5 bases, and 14 bases had no gene match. The CDR3 sequence: CASSRFFGTETETQYF. The CDR3, as DNA: TGTGCCAGCAGCCGATTCTTCGGGACAGAGACGGAGACCCAGTACTTC.

The rearrangement uses TRBV24-1 and TRBJ2-3; the D is unclear. Trimming took 5 bases from V and 6 from J, leaving 11 bases between them. The CDR3 length is 13 residues. Germline V gene lookup returns CDR1 KGHDR and CDR2 SFDVKD. DNA for the CDR3: TGTGCCACCAGTGGACCCGTTCCGGATACGCAGTATTTT. It codes for CATSGPVPDTQYF.

The chain joins TRBV28 to TRBJ2-7, with D perhaps TRBD2 (6 bases). The CDR3 covers 14 residues. V lost 6 bases and J lost 6, with 18 bases in between. Germline V gene sequence: CDR1 MDHEN, CDR2 SYDVKM. The chain's CDR3 is CASRFRALGSEQYF. DNA of the CDR3: TGTGCCAGCAGATTCCGGGCCCTCGGGAGCGAGCAGTACTTC.

This clone was detected many times. This chain uses TRBV7-2 with TRBJ1-6; D gene unclear. V lost 0 bases, J lost 10 bases, and 13 bases lay in between. The CDR3 contains 15 residues. Germline CDR1 is SGHTA and CDR2 is FQGNSA. The CDR3 spells CASSLADPSRSPLHF. Written as DNA, the CDR3 is TGTGCCAGCAGCTTAGCAGACCCCTCCAGATCACCCCTCCACTTT.

The chain joins TRBV28 to TRBJ1-4; D uncertain. This CDR3 contains 13 residues. Per germline, CDR1 MDHEN and CDR2 SYDVKM. The V and J ends lost 5 bases and 4 bases respectively, with 8 bases between them. The chain's CDR3 is CASSLGVNEKLFF. CDR3 in DNA: TGTGCCAGCAGTCTCGGGGTTAATGAAAAACTGTTTTTT. Complete variable domain (other parts from reference TRBV28 and TRBJ1-4): DVKVTQSSRYLVKRTGEKVFLECVQDMDHENMFWYRQDPGLGLRLIYFSYDVKMKEKGDIPEGYSVSREKKERFSLILESASTNQTSMYLCASSLGVNEKLFFGSGTQLSVL.

This chain uses TRBV29-1 with TRBJ1-1, with D possibly TRBD1 on 6 matching bases. This CDR3 is 13 amino acids long. The V gene's germline CDR1 is SQVTM and CDR2 ANQGSEA. V shed 4 bases and J shed 5 bases, with 14 bases lying between them. The CDR3 nucleotides read TGCAGCGTTGCTCCCTCAGGGGAAACTGAAGCTTTCTTT. Translation: CSVAPSGETEAFF.

This sequence joins TRBV29-1 and TRBJ2-2; 12 nucleotides match TRBD2. In germline, CDR1 is SQVTM, CDR2 ANQGSEA. The CDR3 is 13 amino acids. The V and J ends lost 7 bases and 8 bases, in that order; junction bases with no gene match: 5. The CDR3 sequence is CSARTSGEGELFF. The CDR3 bases are TGCAGCGCCCGGACTAGCGGGGAGGGGGAGCTGTTTTTT.

V gene TRBV18 combines with J gene TRBJ2-2; D remains ambiguous. Trimming cost V 4 bases and J 13 bases, with 19 bases left between them. The CDR3 contains 14 residues. Germline CDR1 and CDR2: KGHSH and LQKENI. DNA of the CDR3: TGTGCCAGCTCACTTGAGACCGCAACCTCAGGGCTGTTTTTT. Its translation: CASSLETATSGLFF.